The T cell receptor beta chain described here comes from a study of CD8 T cells in ankylosing spondylitis. Using its own MiXCR run on the 5' RACE reads, TCRdb lists one record per CDR3 protein. This table holds 350,000 to 550,000 distinct CDR3 sequences, 25% to 30% found once. Unmatched junction bases numbered 13, after V lost 7 bases and J lost 2 bases. Per germline, CDR1 SNHLY and CDR2 FYNNEI. The CDR3 length is 16 residues. Notes on this clonotype: Its antigen is undetermined.

Study findings and constraints: Relatively rare in peripheral blood, disease-linked clones were also CD8+. About 8 highly homologous variants formed a TCR beta motif that appeared characteristic of ankylosing spondylitis blood.

The sample taken for sequencing was blood, either unsorted or a sorted T cell fraction (not recorded which). The gene calls are TRBV2 and TRBJ2-7; 8 bases align to TRBD1. The clonotype comes from a male donor with ankylosing spondylitis. The CDR3 DNA sequence: TGTGCCAGCACCAAGACCCGGGACAGGATTACCTACGAGCAGTACTTC. Protein product: CASTKTRDRITYEQYF. The variable domain in full, completed from reference TRBV2 and TRBJ2-7, reads EPEVTQTPSHQVTQMGQEVILRCVPISNHLYFYWYRQILGQKVEFLVSFYNNEISEKSEIFDDQFSVERPDGSNFTLKIRSTKLEDSAMYFCASTKTRDRITYEQYFGPGTRLTVT.